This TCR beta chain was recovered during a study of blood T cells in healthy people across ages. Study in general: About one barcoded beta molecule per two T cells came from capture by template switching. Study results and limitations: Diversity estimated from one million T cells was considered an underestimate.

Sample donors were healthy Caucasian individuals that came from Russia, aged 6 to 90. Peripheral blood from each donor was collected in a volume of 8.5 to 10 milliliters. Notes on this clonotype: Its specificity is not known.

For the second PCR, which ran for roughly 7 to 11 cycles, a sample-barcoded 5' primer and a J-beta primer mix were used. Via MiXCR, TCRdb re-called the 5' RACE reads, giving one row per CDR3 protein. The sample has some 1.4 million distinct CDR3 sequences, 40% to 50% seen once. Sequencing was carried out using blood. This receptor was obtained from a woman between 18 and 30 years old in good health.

The CDR3: CASSEGPVQYF. For the CDR3, the DNA is TGTGCCAGCAGTGAAGGGCCGGTGCAGTACTTC. The V gene is TRBV25-1, the J gene TRBJ2-4, with D unclear. Germline V gene data show CDR1 as MGHDK and CDR2 as SYGVNS. Trimming removed 2 bases from V and 13 bases from J, with 9 bases in between. The length of the CDR3 is 11 residues.